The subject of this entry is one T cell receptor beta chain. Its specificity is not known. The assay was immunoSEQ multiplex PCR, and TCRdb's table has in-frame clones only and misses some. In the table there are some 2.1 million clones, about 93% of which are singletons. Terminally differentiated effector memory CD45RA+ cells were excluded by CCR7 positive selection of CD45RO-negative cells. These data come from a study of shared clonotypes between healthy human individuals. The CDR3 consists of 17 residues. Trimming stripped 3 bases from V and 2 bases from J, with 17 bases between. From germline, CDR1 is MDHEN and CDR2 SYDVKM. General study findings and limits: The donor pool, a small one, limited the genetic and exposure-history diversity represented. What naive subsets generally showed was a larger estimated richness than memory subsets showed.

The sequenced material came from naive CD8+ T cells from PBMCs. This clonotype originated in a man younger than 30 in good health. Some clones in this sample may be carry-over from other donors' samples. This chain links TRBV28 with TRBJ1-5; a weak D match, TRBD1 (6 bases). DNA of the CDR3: TGTGCCAGCAGTTTGGTCGCGGGGGGCTGGGGCAATCAGCCCCAGCATTTT. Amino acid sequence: CASSLVAGGWGNQPQHF.